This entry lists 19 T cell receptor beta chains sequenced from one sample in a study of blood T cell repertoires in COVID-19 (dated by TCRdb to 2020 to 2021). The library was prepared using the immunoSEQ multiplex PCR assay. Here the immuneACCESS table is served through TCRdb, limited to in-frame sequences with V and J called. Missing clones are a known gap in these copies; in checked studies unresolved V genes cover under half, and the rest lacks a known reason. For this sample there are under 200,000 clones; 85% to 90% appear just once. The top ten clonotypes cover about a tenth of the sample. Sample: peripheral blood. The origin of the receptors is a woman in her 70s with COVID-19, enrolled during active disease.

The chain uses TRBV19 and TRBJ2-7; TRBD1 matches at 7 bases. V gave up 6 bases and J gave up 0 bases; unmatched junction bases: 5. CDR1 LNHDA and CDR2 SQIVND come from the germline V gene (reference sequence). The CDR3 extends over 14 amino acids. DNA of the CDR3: TGTGCCAGTAGCTCGGGACAGAGCTCCTACGAGCAGTACTTC. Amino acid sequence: CASSSGQSSYEQYF.

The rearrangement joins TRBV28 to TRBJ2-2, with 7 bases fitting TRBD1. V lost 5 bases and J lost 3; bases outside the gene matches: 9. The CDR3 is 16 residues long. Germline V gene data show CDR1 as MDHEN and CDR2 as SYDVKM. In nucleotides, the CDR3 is TGTGCCAGCAGTGTAACGGGACAGAGGTACACCGGGGAGCTGTTTTTT. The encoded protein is CASSVTGQRYTGELFF. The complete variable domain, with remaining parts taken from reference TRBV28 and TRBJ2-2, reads DVKVTQSSRYLVKRTGEKVFLECVQDMDHENMFWYRQDPGLGLRLIYFSYDVKMKEKGDIPEGYSVSREKKERFSLILESASTNQTSMYLCASSVTGQRYTGELFFGEGSRLTVL.

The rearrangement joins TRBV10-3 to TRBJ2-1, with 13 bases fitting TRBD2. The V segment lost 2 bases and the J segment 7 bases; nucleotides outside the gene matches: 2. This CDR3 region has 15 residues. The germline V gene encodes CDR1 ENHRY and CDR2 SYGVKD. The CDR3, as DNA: TGTGCCATCAGTGAGGAGACTAGCGGGGGGAATGAGCAGTTCTTC. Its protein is CAISEETSGGNEQFF.

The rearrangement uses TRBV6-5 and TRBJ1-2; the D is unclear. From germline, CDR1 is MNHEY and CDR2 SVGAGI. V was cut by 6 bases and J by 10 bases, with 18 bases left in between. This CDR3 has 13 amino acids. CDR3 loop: CASRRDLPPDYTF. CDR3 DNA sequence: TGTGCCAGCAGGAGGGATCTCCCTCCAGACTACACCTTC.

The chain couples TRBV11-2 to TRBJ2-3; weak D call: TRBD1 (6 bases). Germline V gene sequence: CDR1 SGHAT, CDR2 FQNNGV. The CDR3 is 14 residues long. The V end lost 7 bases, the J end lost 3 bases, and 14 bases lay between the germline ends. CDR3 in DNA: TGTGCCAGCACCCAGACAGGTCCGACAGATACGCAGTATTTT. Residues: CASTQTGPTDTQYF.

CDR3: CASSIEGRGETQYF. DNA of the CDR3: TGTGCCAGTAGTATAGAGGGCAGGGGAGAGACCCAGTACTTC. This rearrangement joins TRBV19 to TRBJ2-5, with a weak D call TRBD1 (6 bases). CDR3 length: 14 amino acids. V was shortened by 0 bases and J by 4 bases, with 9 bases between the two germline ends. The germline V gene has CDR1 LNHDA and CDR2 SQIVND (reference sequence).

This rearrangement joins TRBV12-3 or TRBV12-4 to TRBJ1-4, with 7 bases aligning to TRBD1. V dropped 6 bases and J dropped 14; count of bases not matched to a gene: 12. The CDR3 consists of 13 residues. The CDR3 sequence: CASRPTGPSVLFF. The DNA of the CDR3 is TGTGCCAGCAGACCGACAGGGCCTTCAGTCCTGTTTTTT.

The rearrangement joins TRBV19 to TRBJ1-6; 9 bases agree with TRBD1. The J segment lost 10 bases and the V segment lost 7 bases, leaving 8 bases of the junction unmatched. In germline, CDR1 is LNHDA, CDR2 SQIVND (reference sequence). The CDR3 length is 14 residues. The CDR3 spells CASTLGQGQSPLHF. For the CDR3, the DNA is TGTGCCAGTACCTTGGGACAGGGTCAATCACCCCTCCACTTT.

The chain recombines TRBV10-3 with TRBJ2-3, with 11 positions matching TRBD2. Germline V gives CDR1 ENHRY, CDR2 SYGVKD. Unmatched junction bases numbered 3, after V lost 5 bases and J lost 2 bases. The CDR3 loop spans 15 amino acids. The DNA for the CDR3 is TGTGCCATCAGTACTAGCGGGGGATTCACAGATACGCAGTATTTT. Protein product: CAISTSGGFTDTQYF.

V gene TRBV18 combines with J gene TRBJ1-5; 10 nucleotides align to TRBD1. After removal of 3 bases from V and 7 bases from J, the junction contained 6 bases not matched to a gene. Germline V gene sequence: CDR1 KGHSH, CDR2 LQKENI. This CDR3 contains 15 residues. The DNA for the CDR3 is TGTGCCAGCTCACCGACGGGACAGGGGAGCCAGCCCCAGCATTTT. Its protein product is CASSPTGQGSQPQHF. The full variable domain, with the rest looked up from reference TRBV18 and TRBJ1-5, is NAGVMQNPRHLVRRRGQEARLRCSPMKGHSHVYWYRQLPEEGLKFMVYLQKENIIDESGMPKERFSAEFPKEGPSILRIQQVVRGDSAAYFCASSPTGQGSQPQHFGDGTRLSIL.

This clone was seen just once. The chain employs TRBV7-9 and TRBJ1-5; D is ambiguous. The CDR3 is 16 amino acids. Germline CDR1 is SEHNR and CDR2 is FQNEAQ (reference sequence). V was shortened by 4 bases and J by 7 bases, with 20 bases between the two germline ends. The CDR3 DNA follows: TGTGCCAGCAGCTCAGAGGTAGCGGGGTTCAGCCAGCCCCAGCATTTT. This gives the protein CASSSEVAGFSQPQHF. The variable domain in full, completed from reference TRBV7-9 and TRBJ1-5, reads DTGVSQNPRHKITKRGQNVTFRCDPISEHNRLYWYRQTLGQGPEFLTYFQNEAQLEKSRLLSDRFSAERPKGSFSTLEIQRTEQGDSAMYLCASSSEVAGFSQPQHFGDGTRLSIL.

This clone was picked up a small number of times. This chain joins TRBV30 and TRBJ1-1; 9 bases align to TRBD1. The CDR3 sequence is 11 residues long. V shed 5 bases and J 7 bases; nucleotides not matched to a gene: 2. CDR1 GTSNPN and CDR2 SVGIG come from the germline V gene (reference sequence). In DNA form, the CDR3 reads TGTGCCTGGGGGGACAGGGATGAAGCTTTCTTT. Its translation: CAWGDRDEAFF.

The CDR3 bases are TGTGCCAGCAGCTTAAGGACAGATAATCAGCCCCAGCATTTT. Residues: CASSLRTDNQPQHF. The gene calls are TRBV28 and TRBJ1-5; D might be TRBD1 (6 bases). The CDR3 is 14 residues long. The germline V gene encodes CDR1 MDHEN and CDR2 SYDVKM. Trimming took off 6 bases at V and 4 bases at J, with 13 bases between the two ends.

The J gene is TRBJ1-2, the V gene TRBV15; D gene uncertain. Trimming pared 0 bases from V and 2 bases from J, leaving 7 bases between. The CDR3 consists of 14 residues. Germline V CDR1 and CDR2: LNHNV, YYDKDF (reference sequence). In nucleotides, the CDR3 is TGTGCCACCAGCAGAGACAGGAGGAACTATGGCTACACCTTC. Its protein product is CATSRDRRNYGYTF.

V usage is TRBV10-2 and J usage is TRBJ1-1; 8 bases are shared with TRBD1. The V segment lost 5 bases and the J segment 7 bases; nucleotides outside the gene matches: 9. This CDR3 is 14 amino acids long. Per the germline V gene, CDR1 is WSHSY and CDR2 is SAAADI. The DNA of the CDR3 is TGCGCCAGCAGTACTAACAGGGGGGTGGATGAAGCTTTCTTT. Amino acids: CASSTNRGVDEAFF.

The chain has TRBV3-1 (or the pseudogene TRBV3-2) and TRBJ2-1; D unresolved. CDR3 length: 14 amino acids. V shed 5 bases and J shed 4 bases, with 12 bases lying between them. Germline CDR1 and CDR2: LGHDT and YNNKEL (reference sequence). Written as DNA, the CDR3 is TGTGCCAGCAGCGCTCCACAGAGATACAATGAGCAGTTCTTC. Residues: CASSAPQRYNEQFF.

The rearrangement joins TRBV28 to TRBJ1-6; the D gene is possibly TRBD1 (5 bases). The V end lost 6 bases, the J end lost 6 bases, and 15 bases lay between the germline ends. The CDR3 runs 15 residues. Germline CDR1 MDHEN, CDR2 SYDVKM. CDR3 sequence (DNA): TGTGCCAGCAGGTCCGGGGGAGGGTTTAATTCACCCCTCCACTTT. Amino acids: CASRSGGGFNSPLHF.

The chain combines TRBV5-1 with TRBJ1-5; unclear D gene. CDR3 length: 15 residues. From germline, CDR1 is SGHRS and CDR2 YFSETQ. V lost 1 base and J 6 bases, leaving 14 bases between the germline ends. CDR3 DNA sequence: TGCGCCAGCAGCTTGAGCGGCGACATGAGTCAGCCCCAGCATTTT. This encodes CASSLSGDMSQPQHF.

The CDR3 DNA reads TGTGCCAGCAGCCAACGACAGGGTGTAGGCTACACCTTC. Translating it yields CASSQRQGVGYTF. The V call is TRBV11-2, the J call TRBJ1-2; 7 bases agree with TRBD1. V lost 5 bases, J lost 8 bases, and 8 bases stayed unmatched. The CDR3 spans 13 residues. Germline assignment: CDR1 SGHAT and CDR2 FQNNGV.